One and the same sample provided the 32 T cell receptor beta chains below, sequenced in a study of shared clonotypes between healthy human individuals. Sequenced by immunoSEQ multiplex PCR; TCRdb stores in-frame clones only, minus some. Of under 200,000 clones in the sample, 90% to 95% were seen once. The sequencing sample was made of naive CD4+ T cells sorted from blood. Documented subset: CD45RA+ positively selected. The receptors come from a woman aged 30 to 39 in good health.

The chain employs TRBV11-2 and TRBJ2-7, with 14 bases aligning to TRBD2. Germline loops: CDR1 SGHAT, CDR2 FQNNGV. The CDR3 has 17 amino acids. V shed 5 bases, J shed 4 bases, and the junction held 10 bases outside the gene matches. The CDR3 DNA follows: TGTGCCAGCAGCGGGGGGACTAGCGGGAGTCTCAGTTACGAGCAGTACTTC. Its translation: CASSGGTSGSLSYEQYF.

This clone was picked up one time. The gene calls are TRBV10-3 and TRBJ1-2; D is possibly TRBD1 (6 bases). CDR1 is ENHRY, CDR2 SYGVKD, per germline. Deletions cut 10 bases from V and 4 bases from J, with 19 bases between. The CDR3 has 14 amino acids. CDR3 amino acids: CATLGGAEVYGYTF. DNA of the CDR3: TGTGCCACCCTTGGGGGGGCTGAGGTCTATGGCTACACCTTC.

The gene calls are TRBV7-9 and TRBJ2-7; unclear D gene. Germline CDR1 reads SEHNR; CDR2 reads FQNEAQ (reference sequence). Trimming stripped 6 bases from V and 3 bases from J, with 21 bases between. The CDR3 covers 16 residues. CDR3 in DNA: TGTGCCAGCAGGTCATCCGTATCAGGACGTGACTACGAGCAGTACTTC. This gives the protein CASRSSVSGRDYEQYF.

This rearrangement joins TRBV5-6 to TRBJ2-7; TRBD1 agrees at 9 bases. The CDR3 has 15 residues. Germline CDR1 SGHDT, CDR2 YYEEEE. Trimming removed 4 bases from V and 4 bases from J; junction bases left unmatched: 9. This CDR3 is CASSLRWTGAYEQYF. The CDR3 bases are TGTGCCAGCAGCCTCCGCTGGACAGGGGCGTACGAGCAGTACTTC.

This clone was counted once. This CDR3 reads CSVSESNRGLHEQYF. CDR3 coding DNA: TGCAGCGTTTCAGAAAGTAACAGGGGACTCCACGAGCAGTACTTC. The chain recombines TRBV29-1 with TRBJ2-7; D might be TRBD1 (7 bases). Looked up from germline, CDR1 is SQVTM and CDR2 is ANQGSEA. There are 15 residues in the CDR3. With 5 bases removed from V and 5 bases from J, the gap between germline ends came to 22 bases.

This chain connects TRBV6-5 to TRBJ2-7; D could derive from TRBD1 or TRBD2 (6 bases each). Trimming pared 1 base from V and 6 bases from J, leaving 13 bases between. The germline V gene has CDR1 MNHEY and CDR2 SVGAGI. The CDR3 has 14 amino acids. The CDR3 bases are TGTGCCAGCAGTTACTACGGGGGCTCCGGCGAGCAGTACTTC. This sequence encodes CASSYYGGSGEQYF.

The CDR3 spells CAWSHRVDGYTF. As DNA, the CDR3 is TGTGCCTGGAGTCACAGGGTCGACGGCTACACCTTC. The chain combines TRBV30 with TRBJ1-2, with TRBD1 as a possible D gene (6 bases). The germline V gene encodes CDR1 GTSNPN and CDR2 SVGIG (reference sequence). Trimming pared 2 bases from V and 8 bases from J, leaving 12 bases between. CDR3 length: 12 residues.

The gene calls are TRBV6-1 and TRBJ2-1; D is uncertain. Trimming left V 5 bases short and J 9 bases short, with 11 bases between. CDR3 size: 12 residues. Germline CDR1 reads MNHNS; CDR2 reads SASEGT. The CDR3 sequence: CASSSIAGEQFF. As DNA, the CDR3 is TGTGCCAGCAGTTCTATAGCCGGTGAGCAGTTCTTC.

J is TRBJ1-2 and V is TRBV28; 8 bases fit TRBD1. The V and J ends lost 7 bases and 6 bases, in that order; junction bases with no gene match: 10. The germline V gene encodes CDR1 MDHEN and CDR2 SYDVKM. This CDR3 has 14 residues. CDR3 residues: CASIALRGRDGYTF. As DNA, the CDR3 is TGTGCCAGCATAGCCCTCAGGGGGCGGGATGGCTACACCTTC.

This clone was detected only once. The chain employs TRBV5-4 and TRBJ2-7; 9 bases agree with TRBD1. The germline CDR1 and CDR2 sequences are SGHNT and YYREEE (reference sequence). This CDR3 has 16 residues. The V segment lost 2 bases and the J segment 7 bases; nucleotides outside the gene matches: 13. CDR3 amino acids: CASSFRLGQGSEEQYF. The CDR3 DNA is TGTGCCAGCAGCTTTCGCTTGGGACAGGGATCAGAAGAGCAGTACTTC.

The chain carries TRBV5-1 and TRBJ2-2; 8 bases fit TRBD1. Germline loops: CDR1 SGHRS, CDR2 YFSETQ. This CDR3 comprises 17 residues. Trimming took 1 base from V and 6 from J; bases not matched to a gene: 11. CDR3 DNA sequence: TGCGCCAGCAGCTTGAAGGTTGTGGACAGGGCCTCCGGGGAGCTGTTTTTT. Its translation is CASSLKVVDRASGELFF. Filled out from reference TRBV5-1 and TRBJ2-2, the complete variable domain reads KAGVTQTPRYLIKTRGQQVTLSCSPISGHRSVSWYQQTPGQGLQFLFEYFSETQRNKGNFPGRFSGRQFSNSRSEMNVSTLELGDSALYLCASSLKVVDRASGELFFGEGSRLTVL.

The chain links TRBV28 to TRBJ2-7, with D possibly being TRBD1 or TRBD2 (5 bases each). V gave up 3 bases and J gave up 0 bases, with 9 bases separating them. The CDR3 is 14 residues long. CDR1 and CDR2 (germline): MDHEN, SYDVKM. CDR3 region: CASSFGGASYEQYF. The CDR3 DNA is TGTGCCAGCAGTTTTGGGGGAGCCTCCTACGAGCAGTACTTC. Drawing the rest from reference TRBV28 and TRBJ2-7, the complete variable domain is DVKVTQSSRYLVKRTGEKVFLECVQDMDHENMFWYRQDPGLGLRLIYFSYDVKMKEKGDIPEGYSVSREKKERFSLILESASTNQTSMYLCASSFGGASYEQYFGPGTRLTVT.

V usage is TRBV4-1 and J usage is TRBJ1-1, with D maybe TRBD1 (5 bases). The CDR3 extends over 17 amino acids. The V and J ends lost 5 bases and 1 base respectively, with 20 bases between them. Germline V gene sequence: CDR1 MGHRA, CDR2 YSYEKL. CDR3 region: CASSLTPSGTGNTEAFF. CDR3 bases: TGCGCCAGCAGCTTGACTCCATCGGGGACGGGGAACACTGAAGCTTTCTTT.

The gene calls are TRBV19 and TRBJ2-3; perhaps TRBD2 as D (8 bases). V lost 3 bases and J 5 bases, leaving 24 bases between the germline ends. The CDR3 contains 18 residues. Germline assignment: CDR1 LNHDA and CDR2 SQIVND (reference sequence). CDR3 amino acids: CASSISQVAGQLLDTQYF. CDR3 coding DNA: TGTGCCAGTAGTATTTCTCAAGTAGCGGGACAGTTATTAGATACGCAGTATTTT.

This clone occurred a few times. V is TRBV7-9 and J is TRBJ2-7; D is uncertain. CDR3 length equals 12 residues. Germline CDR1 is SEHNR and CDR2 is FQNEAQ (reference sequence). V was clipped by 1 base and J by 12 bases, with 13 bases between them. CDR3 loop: CASSLEGLGWYF. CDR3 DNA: TGTGCCAGCAGCTTAGAGGGTCTAGGATGGTACTTC.

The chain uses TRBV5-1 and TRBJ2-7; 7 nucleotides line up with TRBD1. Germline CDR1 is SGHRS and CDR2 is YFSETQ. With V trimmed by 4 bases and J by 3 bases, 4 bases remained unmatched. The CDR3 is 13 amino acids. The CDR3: CASSTGQSYEQYF. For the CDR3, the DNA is TGCGCCAGCAGCACGGGACAGAGCTACGAGCAGTACTTC.

The CDR3 DNA follows: TGTGCCAGCAGCGTAGCGGCTCTCCCCTACGAGCAGTACTTC. It translates to CASSVAALPYEQYF. The rearrangement uses TRBV9 and TRBJ2-5; unclear D gene. The J call may not be correct, given that the DNA end is closer to TRBJ2-7. The CDR3 is 14 residues long. Germline values: CDR1 SGDLS, CDR2 YYNGEE.

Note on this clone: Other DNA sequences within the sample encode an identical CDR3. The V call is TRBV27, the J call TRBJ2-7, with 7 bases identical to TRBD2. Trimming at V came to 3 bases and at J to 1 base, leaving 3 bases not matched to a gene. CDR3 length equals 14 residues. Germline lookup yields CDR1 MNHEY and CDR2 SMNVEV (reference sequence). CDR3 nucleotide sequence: TGTGCCAGCAGTTTGGCGGGAGAATCCTACGAGCAGTACTTC. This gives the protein CASSLAGESYEQYF.

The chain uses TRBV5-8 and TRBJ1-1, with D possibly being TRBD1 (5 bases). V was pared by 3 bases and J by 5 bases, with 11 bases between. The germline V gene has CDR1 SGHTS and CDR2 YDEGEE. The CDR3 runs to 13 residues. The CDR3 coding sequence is TGTGCCAGCAGCTCCTCAGGGAAGACTGAAGCTTTCTTT. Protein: CASSSSGKTEAFF.

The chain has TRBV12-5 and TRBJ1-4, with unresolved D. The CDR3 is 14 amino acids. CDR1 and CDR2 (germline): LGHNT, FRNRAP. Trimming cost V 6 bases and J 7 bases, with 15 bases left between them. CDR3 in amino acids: CASGRQPCAEKLFF. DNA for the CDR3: TGTGCTAGTGGCCGACAACCGTGTGCTGAAAAACTGTTTTTT.

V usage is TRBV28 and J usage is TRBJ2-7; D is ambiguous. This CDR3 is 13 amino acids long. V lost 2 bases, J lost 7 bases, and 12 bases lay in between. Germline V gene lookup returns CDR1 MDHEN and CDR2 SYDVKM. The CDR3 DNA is TGTGCCAGCAGTTTAGAAGGGCCGAGGGAGCAGTACTTC. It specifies CASSLEGPREQYF.

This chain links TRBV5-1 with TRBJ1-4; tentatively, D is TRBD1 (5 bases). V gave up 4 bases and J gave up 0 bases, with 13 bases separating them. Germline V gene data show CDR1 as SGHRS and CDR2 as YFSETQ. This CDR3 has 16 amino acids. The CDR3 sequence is CASSLTARATNEKLFF. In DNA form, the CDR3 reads TGCGCCAGCAGCCTGACAGCCCGTGCAACTAATGAAAAACTGTTTTTT.

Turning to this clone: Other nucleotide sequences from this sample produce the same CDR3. CDR3: CASSPPAGSYEQYF. CDR3 bases: TGTGCCAGCTCACCACCGGCAGGGTCCTACGAGCAGTACTTC. V gene TRBV18 combines with J gene TRBJ2-7; D is possibly TRBD1 (5 bases). The CDR3 has 14 amino acids. V dropped 0 bases and J dropped 1 base, with 7 bases sitting between them. The V gene's germline CDR1 is KGHSH and CDR2 LQKENI.

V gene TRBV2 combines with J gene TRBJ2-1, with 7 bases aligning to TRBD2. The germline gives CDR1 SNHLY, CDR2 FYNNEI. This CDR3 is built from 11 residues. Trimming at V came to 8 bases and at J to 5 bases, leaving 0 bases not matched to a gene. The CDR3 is CASGRDNEQFF. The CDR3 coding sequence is TGTGCCAGCGGGAGGGACAATGAGCAGTTCTTC.

CDR3: CASSLSGRTRVQPQHF. The CDR3 DNA reads as TGTGCCAGCAGTTTATCCGGCCGGACACGGGTTCAGCCCCAGCATTTT. The chain couples TRBV28 to TRBJ1-5; TRBD1 might be the D (5 bases). Trimming stripped 1 base from V and 6 bases from J, with 16 bases between. The CDR3 consists of 16 residues. Per the germline V gene, CDR1 is MDHEN and CDR2 is SYDVKM.

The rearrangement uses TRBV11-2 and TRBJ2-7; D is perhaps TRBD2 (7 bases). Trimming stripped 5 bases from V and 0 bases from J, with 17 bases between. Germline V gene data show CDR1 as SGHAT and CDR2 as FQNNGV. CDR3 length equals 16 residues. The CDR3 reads CASSRTLGGHSYEQYF. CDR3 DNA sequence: TGTGCCAGCAGCAGGACCTTGGGGGGGCACTCCTACGAGCAGTACTTC. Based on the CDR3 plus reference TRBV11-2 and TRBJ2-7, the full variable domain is EAGVAQSPRYKIIEKRQSVAFWCNPISGHATLYWYQQILGQGPKLLIQFQNNGVVDDSQLPKDRFSAERLKGVDSTLKIQPAKLEDSAVYLCASSRTLGGHSYEQYFGPGTRLTVT.

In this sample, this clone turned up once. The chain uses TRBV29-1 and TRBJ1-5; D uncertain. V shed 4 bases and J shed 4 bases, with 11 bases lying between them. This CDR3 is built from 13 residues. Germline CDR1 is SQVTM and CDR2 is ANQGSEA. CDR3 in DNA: TGCAGCGTTGCCGTGGGGAAAAATCAGCCCCAGCATTTT. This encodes CSVAVGKNQPQHF. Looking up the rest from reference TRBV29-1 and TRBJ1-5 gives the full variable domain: SAVISQKPSRDICQRGTSLTIQCQVDSQVTMMFWYRQQPGQSLTLIATANQGSEATYESGFVIDKFPISRPNLTFSTLTVSNMSPEDSSIYLCSVAVGKNQPQHFGDGTRLSIL.

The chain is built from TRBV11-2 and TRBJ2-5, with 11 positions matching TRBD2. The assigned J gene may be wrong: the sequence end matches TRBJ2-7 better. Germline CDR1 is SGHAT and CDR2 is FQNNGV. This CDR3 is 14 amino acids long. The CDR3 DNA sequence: TGTGCCAGCAGCCGAACTAGCGGGAGTAACGAGCAGTACTTC. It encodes CASSRTSGSNEQYF.

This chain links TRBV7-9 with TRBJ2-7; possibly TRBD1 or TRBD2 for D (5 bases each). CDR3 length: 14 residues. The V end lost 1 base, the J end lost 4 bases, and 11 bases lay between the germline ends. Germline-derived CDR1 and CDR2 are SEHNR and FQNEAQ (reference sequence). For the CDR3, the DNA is TGTGCCAGCAGCTTAGTGCGCAGGGAGTACGAGCAGTACTTC. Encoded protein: CASSLVRREYEQYF.

CDR3 nucleotides: TGCAGCGTTGCGTTGACCCCATCCCTCTTAGAGACCCAGTACTTC. It is translated as CSVALTPSLLETQYF. The chain recombines TRBV29-1 with TRBJ2-5; no clear D gene. CDR3 length: 15 amino acids. Germline V gives CDR1 SQVTM, CDR2 ANQGSEA. Trimming stripped 4 bases from V and 4 bases from J, with 19 bases between.

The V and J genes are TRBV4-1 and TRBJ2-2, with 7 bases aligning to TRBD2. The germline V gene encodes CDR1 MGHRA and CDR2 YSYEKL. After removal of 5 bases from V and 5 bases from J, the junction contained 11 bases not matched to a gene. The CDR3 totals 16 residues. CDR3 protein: CASSSGRGVRTGELFF. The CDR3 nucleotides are TGCGCCAGCAGCTCAGGGAGGGGAGTACGGACCGGGGAGCTGTTTTTT.

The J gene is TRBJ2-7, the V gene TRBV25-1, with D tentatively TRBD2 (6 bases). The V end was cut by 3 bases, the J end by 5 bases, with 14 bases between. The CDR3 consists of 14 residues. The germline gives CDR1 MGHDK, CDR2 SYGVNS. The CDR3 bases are TGTGCCAGCAGTGACCCCGGGAGAACCCACGAGCAGTACTTC. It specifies CASSDPGRTHEQYF.